Below, one T cell receptor (beta chain) is given with its context. Its matching antigen is unknown. Viral peptide pool expansion of antigen-specific CD4+ T cells preceded sequencing in the ViraFEST assay. The culture ran for nine to ten days, and then CD4+ T cells were isolated. Two-dose BNT162b2 or mRNA-1273 vaccination was given to participants. Testing of the vaccine recipients showed negative nucleocapsid antibodies and no prior SARS-CoV-2 infection. This entry comes from a study of vaccination effects on CD4 cells after COVID-19. The CDR3 loop spans 15 amino acids. V lost 4 bases to trimming and J lost 2 bases, with 13 bases between them. Germline loops: CDR1 SGDLS, CDR2 YYNGEE. Libraries were prepared by immunoSEQ multiplex PCR; TCRdb keeps only in-frame clonotypes and omits some of them. Among tens of thousands of clones listed, less than 80% were seen once.

The rearrangement links TRBV9 to TRBJ2-1; no definite D call. The TCR was taken from a human donor who received a COVID-19 vaccine. Here the sequenced sample was CD4+ T cells from PBMCs cultured with HCoV-229E spike peptides, taken after COVID-19 vaccination. The CDR3 region has the DNA TGTGCCAGCAGCACAACTGGGGTTACCTACAATGAGCAGTTCTTC. Translated: CASSTTGVTYNEQFF.